One sample yielded the 20 T cell receptor beta chains listed below, sequenced in a study of monozygotic twins with inflammatory bowel disease. TCRdb reanalyzed the 5' RACE reads, giving one entry per CDR3 protein sequence and no DNA. The sample table sets out 140,000 to 150,000 distinct CDR3 sequences. Material for sequencing was blood. These receptors came from a human donor with ulcerative colitis or Crohn's disease, or a healthy co-twin of an affected twin (not recorded which).

The chain couples TRBV10-3 to TRBJ1-1. Germline lookup yields CDR1 ENHRY and CDR2 SYGVKD. The CDR3 length is 11 residues. CDR3 region: CAISERTEAFF.

The chain employs TRBV10-3 and TRBJ2-7; TCRdb picks TRBD2, but there is no DNA to check that call. CDR3 size: 16 residues. The germline V gene has CDR1 ENHRY and CDR2 SYGVKD. CDR3 sequence: CAISETSGRAVYEQYF.

J is TRBJ2-3 and V is TRBV4-2; checking the TCRdb D call of TRBD2 is not possible without DNA. CDR1 and CDR2 from the germline V gene are LGHNA and YNFKEQ. The CDR3 sequence is 20 residues long. CDR3 amino acids: CASSPLPPSGRQRGTDTQYF.

The chain carries TRBV7-2 and TRBJ1-5; as DNA is missing, the TRBD1 call by TCRdb cannot be tested. The CDR3 sequence is 17 residues long. Germline CDR1 SGHTA, CDR2 FQGNSA. The CDR3 is CASSFGTGGFSNQPQHF.

The gene calls are TRBV25-1 and TRBJ2-7; as DNA is missing, the TRBD1 call by TCRdb cannot be tested. CDR3 length: 13 amino acids. Germline CDR1 and CDR2: MGHDK and SYGVNS. The CDR3 reads CACSGTGSYEQYF.

This rearrangement joins TRBV5-1 to TRBJ2-1; the TCRdb D gene call, TRBD2, has no DNA to confirm it. Germline V lookup: CDR1 SGHRS, CDR2 YFSETQ. The CDR3 is made up of 14 amino acids. CDR3 sequence reads: CASSLESAGYEQFF. The entire variable domain, with the rest obtained from reference TRBV5-1 and TRBJ2-1, is as follows: KAGVTQTPRYLIKTRGQQVTLSCSPISGHRSVSWYQQTPGQGLQFLFEYFSETQRNKGNFPGRFSGRQFSNSRSEMNVSTLELGDSALYLCASSLESAGYEQFFGPGTRLTVL.

This sequence joins TRBV20-1 and TRBJ2-7. This CDR3 region has 13 residues. Germline lookup yields CDR1 DFQATT and CDR2 SNEGSKA (reference sequence). CDR3 sequence: CSARATVTYEQYF.

The chain has TRBV6-1 and TRBJ2-2; there is no DNA to check the TCRdb D call of TRBD2. The CDR3 consists of 15 residues. CDR1 and CDR2 (germline): MNHNS, SASEGT. This CDR3 is CASRLAATNTGELFF.

The chain joins TRBV28 to TRBJ1-1. The CDR3 has 11 residues. The germline CDR1 and CDR2 sequences are MDHEN and SYDVKM. The CDR3 loop is CASTRDFGAFF.

The chain combines TRBV28 with TRBJ2-7; TCRdb proposes TRBD2, but this gene call is untestable without DNA. Per germline, CDR1 MDHEN and CDR2 SYDVKM. The CDR3 has 12 amino acids. The CDR3 loop reads CASGEGIHEQYF.

The rearrangement links TRBV27 to TRBJ2-3; the TCRdb call, TRBD1, lacks DNA for checking. This CDR3 has 15 amino acids. Looked up from germline, CDR1 is MNHEY and CDR2 is SMNVEV (reference sequence). The CDR3 spells CASSSGTYGTDTQYF.

The chain links TRBV3-1 to TRBJ2-5. There are 13 residues in the CDR3. The germline gives CDR1 LGHDT, CDR2 YNNKEL (reference sequence). CDR3: CASSPDPSGTQYF.

The gene calls are TRBV6-5 and TRBJ2-2; TCRdb's D gene call, TRBD2, goes unchecked for lack of DNA. Looked up from germline, CDR1 is MNHEY and CDR2 is SVGAGI. The CDR3 consists of 13 residues. The CDR3 spells CASSLTRSGELFF.

The chain couples TRBV11-3 to TRBJ2-1; TCRdb calls TRBD1, which cannot be checked without DNA. Germline CDR1 is SGHNT and CDR2 is YENEEA. This CDR3 contains 15 residues. The CDR3: CASSLSRGAHNEQFF.

This chain connects TRBV5-4 to TRBJ2-2. The CDR3 has 16 amino acids. Germline CDR1 reads SGHNT; CDR2 reads YYREEE (reference sequence). The CDR3 sequence: CASSRSGPRNTGELFF. Supplemented by reference TRBV5-4 and TRBJ2-2, the full variable domain reads ETGVTQSPTHLIKTRGQQVTLRCSSQSGHNTVSWYQQALGQGPQFIFQYYREEENGRGNFPPRFSGLQFPNYSSELNVNALELDDSALYLCASSRSGPRNTGELFFGEGSRLTVL.

This chain connects TRBV7-2 to TRBJ2-2; TCRdb names TRBD1, which stays unverified in the absence of DNA. This CDR3 is 17 amino acids long. The germline V gene has CDR1 SGHTA and CDR2 FQGNSA. CDR3: CASSPEGASLYTGELFF.

The V call is TRBV6-1, the J call TRBJ2-1; checking the TCRdb D call of TRBD1 is not possible without DNA. Germline V gives CDR1 MNHNS, CDR2 SASEGT. The CDR3 covers 13 residues. CDR3 sequence: CAIYRDRGNEQFF.

CDR3 in amino acids: CASSLDRGPGYTF. The chain links TRBV5-5 to TRBJ1-2; TCRdb gives TRBD1 as the D gene, but with no DNA this cannot be confirmed. The CDR3 is 13 residues long. Germline V gene lookup returns CDR1 SGHKS and CDR2 YYEKEE (reference sequence).

This chain uses TRBV28 with TRBJ2-1. This CDR3 region has 13 residues. The germline V gene has CDR1 MDHEN and CDR2 SYDVKM. CDR3 residues: CASSLEPLNEQFF.

The V gene is TRBV7-3, the J gene TRBJ2-2; the D call of TRBD1 rests on TCRdb alone, since no DNA is present to check it. Germline CDR1 reads SGHTA; CDR2 reads FQGTGA. The CDR3 consists of 15 residues. Here the CDR3 reads CASSPDRRNTGELFF. The entire variable domain, with the rest obtained from reference TRBV7-3 and TRBJ2-2, is as follows: GAGVSQTPSNKVTEKGKYVELRCDPISGHTALYWYRQSLGQGPEFLIYFQGTGAADDSGLPNDRFFAVRPEGSVSTLKIQRTERGDSAVYLCASSPDRRNTGELFFGEGSRLTVL.